Below are 20 T cell receptor beta chains sequenced from a single sample in a study of blood T cell repertoires in COVID-19. TCRdb's table, derived via immunoSEQ multiplex PCR, lists solely in-frame clones and lacks some. This table holds 50,000 to 60,000 clones, roughly 80% found once. Material for sequencing was peripheral blood. All receptors derive from a human donor in a cohort sampled during active or convalescent COVID-19.

The chain is built from TRBV3-1 (or the pseudogene TRBV3-2) and TRBJ2-2; maybe TRBD2 (6 bases). Germline loops: CDR1 LGHDT, CDR2 YNNKEL (reference sequence). The ends were cut back, 6 bases at V and 0 bases at J, with 17 bases in the middle. This CDR3 contains 17 residues. The CDR3 region is CASSKGLFEPNTGELFF. For the CDR3, the DNA is TGTGCCAGCAGTAAGGGACTGTTTGAGCCGAACACCGGGGAGCTGTTTTTT.

This clone is a singleton in its sample. The chain has TRBV10-2 and TRBJ1-6; no clear D gene. Germline CDR1 and CDR2: WSHSY and SAAADI. The CDR3 has 15 amino acids. Trimming left V 10 bases short and J 6 bases short, with 19 bases between. The chain's CDR3 is CATRGPGMSNSPLHF. The CDR3, as DNA: TGCGCCACCCGGGGTCCGGGAATGAGTAATTCACCCCTCCACTTT.

This chain joins TRBV3-1 (or the pseudogene TRBV3-2) and TRBJ2-1; no firm D call. Trimming took off 0 bases at V and 9 bases at J, with 9 bases between the two ends. CDR1 and CDR2 (germline): LGHDT, YNNKEL (reference sequence). This CDR3 spans 13 amino acids. CDR3 in amino acids: CASSQDLFSEQFF. The CDR3, as DNA: TGTGCCAGCAGCCAAGACTTGTTCAGTGAGCAGTTCTTC.

The chain has TRBV18 and TRBJ1-2; 10 nucleotides agree with TRBD1. The CDR3 has 16 residues. CDR1 KGHSH and CDR2 LQKENI come from the germline V gene. V was pared by 2 bases and J by 8 bases, with 11 bases of the junction left unmatched. CDR3: CASSPSGQGDLWGYTF. CDR3 DNA: TGTGCCAGCTCACCATCTGGACAGGGGGACCTATGGGGCTACACCTTC.

The chain couples TRBV19 to TRBJ1-5; D not certain. Germline CDR1 LNHDA, CDR2 SQIVND (reference sequence). V shed 4 bases and J shed 6 bases, with 7 bases lying between them. CDR3 length: 12 amino acids. For the CDR3, the DNA is TGTGCCAGTAGTACACTTAGTCAGCCCCAGCATTTT. Its translation is CASSTLSQPQHF.

The chain recombines TRBV5-4 with TRBJ2-1; 7 bases map to TRBD1. J lost 9 bases, V lost 5 bases, and 17 bases had no gene match. The V gene's germline CDR1 is SGHNT and CDR2 YYREEE (reference sequence). This CDR3 contains 16 residues. CDR3 sequence reads: CASSHSTGTVYSEQFF. The CDR3 nucleotides read TGTGCCAGCAGTCATTCAACGGGGACAGTTTATAGTGAGCAGTTCTTC.

The chain employs TRBV4-1 and TRBJ1-3; possibly TRBD1 for D (5 bases). V lost 2 bases and J lost 1, with 6 bases in between. Germline CDR1 reads MGHRA; CDR2 reads YSYEKL. This CDR3 is built from 14 residues. For the CDR3, the DNA is TGCGCCAGCAGCCAATGGACATCTGGAAACACCATATATTTT. Translated, it gives CASSQWTSGNTIYF.

V usage is TRBV5-8 and J usage is TRBJ2-7, with D possibly being TRBD1 (5 bases). The CDR3 length is 15 residues. Germline values: CDR1 SGHTS, CDR2 YDEGEE. Trimming removed 6 bases at V and 3 bases at J, with 19 bases between. The CDR3 DNA reads TGTGCCAGCACACGACGAAAATCAGGGTTCTACGAGCAGTACTTC. Amino acid sequence: CASTRRKSGFYEQYF. Full variable domain (missing parts from reference TRBV5-8 and TRBJ2-7): EAGVTQSPTHLIKTRGQQATLRCSPISGHTSVYWYQQALGLGLQFLLWYDEGEERNRGNFPPRFSGRQFPNYSSELNVNALELEDSALYLCASTRRKSGFYEQYFGPGTRLTVT.

As regards this clone: The junction and the germline gene differ at one end; a read error may be behind it. The chain uses TRBV7-7 and TRBJ2-1, with 14 bases fitting TRBD2. CDR1 is SSHAT, CDR2 FNYEAQ, per germline (reference sequence). CDR3 length equals 17 residues. The CDR3 DNA follows: TGTGCTAGCAGCGAGACTAGCGGGGGGGCCTCCTACAATGAGCAGTTCTTC. Translation gives CASSETSGGASYNEQFF. Looking up the rest from reference TRBV7-7 and TRBJ2-1 gives the full variable domain: GAGVSQSPRYKVTKRGQDVTLRCDPISSHATLYWYQQALGQGPEFLTYFNYEAQPDKSGLPSDRFSAERPEGSISTLTIQRTEQRDSAMYRCASSETSGGASYNEQFFGPGTRLTVL.

The chain couples TRBV7-3 to TRBJ2-3; D is possibly TRBD2 (5 bases). The V gene's germline CDR1 is SGHTA and CDR2 FQGTGA. CDR3 length equals 15 residues. Trimming removed 3 bases from V and 0 bases from J, with 10 bases in between. CDR3 DNA sequence: TGTGCCAGCAGCTTCTTCCGGGATAGCACAGATACGCAGTATTTT. It yields the protein CASSFFRDSTDTQYF.

This clone was detected a few times. The chain employs TRBV7-9 and TRBJ1-2; 9 nucleotides match TRBD1. V was pared by 5 bases and J by 6 bases, with 1 base of the junction left unmatched. Looked up from germline, CDR1 is SEHNR and CDR2 is FQNEAQ (reference sequence). The CDR3 length is 12 residues. This chain's CDR3 is CASSRTGDGYTF. CDR3 coding DNA: TGTGCCAGCAGCAGGACAGGGGATGGCTACACCTTC.

The V and J genes are TRBV12-3 or TRBV12-4 and TRBJ2-7; the D gene is possibly TRBD1 (5 bases). The V end lost 3 bases, the J end lost 6 bases, and 12 bases lay between the germline ends. This CDR3 spans 13 amino acids. The CDR3 region is CASSFNGQGEQYF. DNA for the CDR3: TGTGCCAGCAGTTTTAACGGGCAGGGCGAGCAGTACTTC.

This chain joins TRBV19 and TRBJ2-2; TRBD1 aligns across 7 bases. In germline, CDR1 is LNHDA, CDR2 SQIVND (reference sequence). The CDR3 is 14 residues long. With V trimmed by 8 bases and J by 2 bases, 5 bases remained unmatched. The CDR3 region is CASGGQSNTGELFF. As DNA, the CDR3 is TGTGCCAGTGGGGGACAGAGTAACACCGGGGAGCTGTTTTTT. The whole variable domain, remainder taken from reference TRBV19 and TRBJ2-2, is DGGITQSPKYLFRKEGQNVTLSCEQNLNHDAMYWYRQDPGQGLRLIYYSQIVNDFQKGDIAEGYSVSREKKESFPLTVTSAQKNPTAFYLCASGGQSNTGELFFGEGSRLTVL.

The chain carries TRBV14 and TRBJ1-2; possible D gene TRBD1, 6 bases. The CDR3 has 14 amino acids. The germline V and J ends were trimmed by 4 bases and 3 bases, with 12 bases remaining between them. In germline, CDR1 is SGHDN, CDR2 FVKESK. CDR3 in DNA: TGTGCCAGCAGCCGGACAGTCGAATACTATGGCTACACCTTC. Translated: CASSRTVEYYGYTF.

The chain employs TRBV19 and TRBJ2-2; the match to TRBD2 covers 10 bases. Unmatched junction bases numbered 5, after V lost 4 bases and J lost 6 bases. Per the germline V gene, CDR1 is LNHDA and CDR2 is SQIVND (reference sequence). This CDR3 is 15 amino acids long. In nucleotides, the CDR3 is TGTGCCAGTAGTAGCCTAGCGGGGGAGGCCGGGGAGCTGTTTTTT. Protein sequence: CASSSLAGEAGELFF.

The genes are TRBV2 and TRBJ1-6; TRBD1 might be the D (5 bases). The germline V gene has CDR1 SNHLY and CDR2 FYNNEI. V dropped 4 bases and J dropped 4 bases, with 11 bases sitting between them. This CDR3 spans 15 amino acids. For the CDR3, the DNA is TGTGCCAGCAGTGCTGATGCAGGGTATAATTCACCCCTCCACTTT. It encodes CASSADAGYNSPLHF. Using reference TRBV2 and TRBJ1-6 for the parts outside the CDR3, the full variable domain is EPEVTQTPSHQVTQMGQEVILRCVPISNHLYFYWYRQILGQKVEFLVSFYNNEISEKSEIFDDQFSVERPDGSNFTLKIRSTKLEDSAMYFCASSADAGYNSPLHFGNGTRLTVT.

The rearrangement uses TRBV6-5 and TRBJ2-1; 8 nucleotides agree with TRBD2. Trimming took 6 bases from V and 4 from J; bases not matched to a gene: 5. The CDR3 has 14 amino acids. Per the germline V gene, CDR1 is MNHEY and CDR2 is SVGAGI. The CDR3 nucleotides are TGTGCCAGCAGATCCAGCGGGGGATACAATGAGCAGTTCTTC. Protein sequence: CASRSSGGYNEQFF.

V gene TRBV2 combines with J gene TRBJ1-5, with 10 bases fitting TRBD1. The CDR3 loop spans 20 amino acids. The trim removed 6 bases at V and 1 base at J, leaving 18 bases unmatched. The germline CDR1 and CDR2 sequences are SNHLY and FYNNEI. CDR3 DNA: TGTGCCAGCAGGCTGGCCGGGACAGGGGCGATTCGACTCAGCAATCAGCCCCAGCATTTT. Its translation is CASRLAGTGAIRLSNQPQHF.

This clone was seen a single time. The chain uses TRBV4-2 and TRBJ2-3; the match to TRBD2 covers 10 bases. CDR1 is LGHNA and CDR2 is YNFKEQ in the germline V gene. This CDR3 contains 16 residues. V lost 4 bases, J lost 3 bases, and 7 bases stayed unmatched. The CDR3 DNA is TGTGCCAGCAGCCCCCAATTAGCGGGGGGAACAGATACGCAGTATTTT. Amino acids: CASSPQLAGGTDTQYF.

V gene TRBV5-5 combines with J gene TRBJ2-1; possibly TRBD2 for D (6 bases). The CDR3 is made up of 13 amino acids. Trimming removed 4 bases at V and 9 bases at J, with 14 bases between. Germline V lookup: CDR1 SGHKS, CDR2 YYEKEE (reference sequence). CDR3 loop: CASSVTGEAEQFF. DNA for the CDR3: TGTGCCAGCAGCGTGACTGGGGAGGCTGAGCAGTTCTTC.